Each of the 20 T cell receptor beta chains below was sequenced from the same sample in a study of regulatory T cells in long-lasting Graves disease. Arm-PCR of CDR3 regions with iRepertoire HTBI primers generated TCR beta libraries. A single record per CDR3 protein comes from TCRdb applying MiXCR to the multiplex PCR reads. Of 350,000 to 500,000 distinct CDR3 sequences listed, less than 20% are singletons. The time point denotes: newly diagnosed GD, antithyroid drugs for less than 3 months. With RNA extracted from PBMCs as input, the TCR library was made. These sequences were also reported in another study, on T cells in Graves' hyperthyroidism and ophthalmopathy.

This sample comprised peripheral blood mononuclear cells (PBMCs), obtained at new diagnosis, from a patient treated with antithyroid drugs. The receptors originated from a woman in her thirties with Graves disease.

This clonotype was detected many times. The chain joins TRBV5-1 to TRBJ1-6; weak D call: TRBD1 (6 bases). Germline CDR1 SGHRS, CDR2 YFSETQ. Trimming removed 4 bases at V and 5 bases at J, with 13 bases between. This CDR3 contains 15 residues. The CDR3 bases are TGCGCCAGCAGCCCCTCGACAGGAGATAATTCACCCCTCCACTTT. As protein: CASSPSTGDNSPLHF.

As for this clonotype: Given a much more abundant clone one base away, this may be a read error. This rearrangement joins TRBV3-1 to TRBJ2-1; D is possibly TRBD2 (5 bases). The CDR3 consists of 17 residues. With 3 bases removed from V and 8 bases from J, the gap between germline ends came to 23 bases. The germline CDR1 and CDR2 sequences are LGHDT and YNNKEL (reference sequence). CDR3 in amino acids: CASSHIVVASWNYEQFF. CDR3 DNA sequence: TGTGCCAGCAGCCACATAGTGGTGGCTAGCTGGAACTATGAGCAGTTCTTC.

The table lists this clonotype with many counts. The V gene is TRBV6-1, the J gene TRBJ2-7; 7 nucleotides match TRBD2. Germline assignment: CDR1 MNHNS and CDR2 SASEGT. V lost 11 bases, J lost 2 bases, and 3 bases stayed unmatched. This CDR3 is 11 amino acids long. The CDR3 loop reads CASGLAYEQYF. In nucleotides, the CDR3 is TGTGCCTCAGGACTAGCCTACGAGCAGTACTTC.

The sample holds many counts of this clonotype. The chain carries TRBV7-2 and TRBJ2-3; 7 bases line up with TRBD1. Germline V gene lookup returns CDR1 SGHTA and CDR2 FQGNSA. Trimming at V came to 5 bases and at J to 2 bases, leaving 7 bases not matched to a gene. This CDR3 contains 15 residues. This chain's CDR3 is CASSGRQGLTDTQYF. The CDR3 DNA reads TGTGCCAGCAGCGGGCGACAGGGCCTCACAGATACGCAGTATTTT.

The table lists this clonotype with a few counts. This rearrangement joins TRBV2 to TRBJ1-5; TRBD1 agrees at 11 bases. Germline assignment: CDR1 SNHLY and CDR2 FYNNEI. This CDR3 region has 15 residues. J lost 6 bases, V lost 3 bases, and 4 bases had no gene match. The CDR3 DNA sequence: TGTGCCAGCAGTGACGGACAGGGGGCGGGTCAGCCCCAGCATTTT. This translates into CASSDGQGAGQPQHF.

This rearrangement joins TRBV10-3 to TRBJ2-1, with 16 bases matching TRBD2. Unmatched junction bases numbered 5, after V lost 4 bases and J lost 8 bases. CDR3 length: 16 amino acids. CDR1 is ENHRY and CDR2 is SYGVKD in the germline V gene. CDR3 DNA: TGTGCCATCAGTGTGGGACTAGCGGGAGGGAGGTATGAGCAGTTCTTC. Translation: CAISVGLAGGRYEQFF.

V gene TRBV6-5 combines with J gene TRBJ1-5; no firm D call. The V end was cut by 4 bases, the J end by 0 bases, with 10 bases between. This CDR3 contains 15 residues. The germline V gene has CDR1 MNHEY and CDR2 SVGAGI. CDR3 nucleotide sequence: TGTGCCAGCAGTTTACAAGGACTTAGCAATCAGCCCCAGCATTTT. It specifies CASSLQGLSNQPQHF.

Many counts were recorded for this clonotype. The chain joins TRBV7-9 to TRBJ1-2; a weak D match, TRBD1 (5 bases). The CDR3 runs 21 residues. Germline values: CDR1 SEHNR, CDR2 FQNEAQ (reference sequence). Deletions cut 4 bases from V and 7 bases from J, with 37 bases between. In DNA, the CDR3 is TGTGCCAGCAGCTCAACCATCGTCGGGGCAGGTTCATTGCCTCGGATAGGTGGCTACACCTTC. Protein sequence: CASSSTIVGAGSLPRIGGYTF.

The sample holds many counts of this clonotype. This chain uses TRBV6-5 with TRBJ1-4, with a possible D match to TRBD1 (5 bases). The V end was cut by 6 bases, the J end by 2 bases, with 22 bases between. This CDR3 comprises 18 residues. Germline loops: CDR1 MNHEY, CDR2 SVGAGI. Here the CDR3 reads CASSSPSTGGVTNEKLFF. The CDR3 DNA follows: TGTGCCAGCAGCTCCCCGAGTACAGGAGGCGTGACTAATGAAAAACTGTTTTTT.

Many counts were recorded for this clonotype. The rearrangement links TRBV20-1 to TRBJ2-2; no firm D call. The V gene's germline CDR1 is DFQATT and CDR2 SNEGSKA (reference sequence). The CDR3 runs 13 residues. Trimming cost V 3 bases and J 2 bases, with 7 bases left between them. CDR3 region: CSASRFNTGELFF. The CDR3 nucleotides are TGCAGTGCTAGTAGGTTCAACACCGGGGAGCTGTTTTTT.

In this sample, this clonotype turned up many times. V usage is TRBV5-4 and J usage is TRBJ2-5, with TRBD1 identical over 7 bases. Trimming took 3 bases from V and 2 from J; bases not matched to a gene: 4. The CDR3 covers 14 residues. Germline V gene sequence: CDR1 SGHNT, CDR2 YYREEE (reference sequence). CDR3 in amino acids: CASSSGQAQETQYF. The CDR3 DNA is TGTGCCAGCAGCTCCGGACAGGCTCAAGAGACCCAGTACTTC.

The J gene is TRBJ2-1, the V gene TRBV20-1, with 7 bases fitting TRBD2. This CDR3 spans 13 amino acids. The germline gives CDR1 DFQATT, CDR2 SNEGSKA (reference sequence). J lost 6 bases, V lost 5 bases, and 7 bases had no gene match. CDR3 amino acids: CSAPGDYLNEQFF. Written as DNA, the CDR3 is TGCAGTGCTCCCGGGGACTACCTCAATGAGCAGTTCTTC.

The chain joins TRBV20-1 to TRBJ2-1, with 10 bases that match TRBD2. The V gene end was trimmed by 0 bases and the J gene end by 11 bases; junction bases not matched to a gene: 4. The CDR3 length is 13 residues. CDR1 is DFQATT, CDR2 SNEGSKA, per germline (reference sequence). CDR3 DNA sequence: TGCAGTGCTAGAGATAAACTAGCGGGAAAGCAGTTCTTC. Protein product: CSARDKLAGKQFF.

In its sample, this clonotype was seen many times. The chain is built from TRBV12-3 or TRBV12-4 and TRBJ2-3; TRBD2 aligns across 9 bases. The CDR3 runs to 16 residues. V was pared by 3 bases and J by 3 bases, with 7 bases of the junction left unmatched. CDR3 amino acids: CASSFEGREGTDTQYF. The CDR3 DNA sequence: TGTGCCAGCAGTTTTGAGGGGCGGGAGGGTACAGATACGCAGTATTTT.

This clonotype was detected many times. This rearrangement joins TRBV24-1 to TRBJ2-1; D is possibly TRBD2 (5 bases). Germline assignment: CDR1 KGHDR and CDR2 SFDVKD. The V end lost 2 bases, the J end lost 9 bases, and 10 bases lay between the germline ends. The CDR3 is made up of 13 amino acids. This CDR3 is CATSDSDYREQFF. In DNA form, the CDR3 reads TGTGCCACCAGTGATTCCGACTATCGTGAGCAGTTCTTC.

With respect to this clonotype: The junction and the germline gene differ at one end; a read error may be behind it. This sequence joins TRBV14 and TRBJ2-1; no reliable D call. Germline V gene sequence: CDR1 SGHDN, CDR2 FVKESK. There are 17 residues in the CDR3. This chain's CDR3 is CTSSQEWAPFTYNGQFF. In DNA, the CDR3 is TGTACCAGCAGCCAAGAATGGGCCCCATTTACCTACAATGGGCAGTTCTTC. Looking up the rest from reference TRBV14 and TRBJ2-1 gives the full variable domain: EAGVTQFPSHSVIEKGQTVTLRCDPISGHDNLYWYRRVMGKEIKFLLHFVKESKQDESGMPNNRFLAERTGGTYSTLKVQPAELEDSGVYFCTSSQEWAPFTYNGQFFGPGTRLTVL.

Ten or more counts support this clonotype. V gene TRBV11-2 combines with J gene TRBJ1-1; D is possibly TRBD1 (5 bases). CDR1 is SGHAT and CDR2 is FQNNGV in the germline V gene. Trimming took off 0 bases at V and 3 bases at J, with 14 bases between the two ends. This CDR3 contains 16 residues. In nucleotides, the CDR3 is TGTGCCAGCAGCTTAGAGTGGCAGGGCCGGGACACTGAAGCTTTCTTT. Translating it yields CASSLEWQGRDTEAFF.

The rearrangement joins TRBV28 to TRBJ2-7, with D unresolved. Trimming took off 3 bases at V and 3 bases at J, with 9 bases between the two ends. The CDR3 covers 13 residues. CDR1 and CDR2 from the germline V gene are MDHEN and SYDVKM. This CDR3 reads CASSLRSIYEQYF. As DNA, the CDR3 is TGTGCCAGCAGTTTGAGGTCGATCTACGAGCAGTACTTC.

The V gene is TRBV6-9, the J gene TRBJ2-2, with D maybe TRBD1 (6 bases). Germline CDR1 is MNHGY and CDR2 is SVAAGI. Trimming left V 3 bases short and J 1 base short, with 6 bases between. The CDR3 has 14 residues. CDR3 DNA: TGTGCCAGCAGTTACAGGGGGAACACCGGGGAGCTGTTTTTT. This codes for CASSYRGNTGELFF.

This clonotype has a count of ten or more. The chain carries TRBV20-1 and TRBJ2-5; possibly TRBD1 or TRBD2 for D (5 bases each). V was cut by 7 bases and J by 1 base, with 13 bases left in between. CDR3 length: 13 residues. Germline V gives CDR1 DFQATT, CDR2 SNEGSKA (reference sequence). This CDR3 is CSVPGRTQETQYF. The CDR3 bases are TGCAGTGTTCCGGGACGCACCCAAGAGACCCAGTACTTC.